This T cell receptor (beta chain) is drawn from a study of OX40 agonist ivuxolimab in advanced cancers. The data were produced by immunoSEQ multiplex PCR, yet TCRdb's version contains in-frame clones alone and is incomplete. The sample includes 5,100 or so clones, under 75% of them seen just once. Study observations and caveats: The CD4+ and CD8+ T cells in the blood had expanded clonally by week 6 at 0.1 to 3.0 mg/kg.

This clone is deemed medium-sized. The antigen is not known. Exclusion applied to patients with autoimmune disease history or systemic immunosuppression. This CDR3 is built from 14 residues. Germline-derived CDR1 and CDR2 are SGHVS and FNYEAQ. V was cut by 5 bases and J by 1 base, with 11 bases left in between. This chain joins TRBV7-6 and TRBJ1-1, with a possible D match to TRBD1 (6 bases). This clonotype was sampled from an adult with an advanced solid tumor such as melanoma, head and neck, liver or kidney cancer. The sample consisted of CD4+ or CD8+ T cells sorted from blood, taken in a trial of the OX40 agonist ivuxolimab. CDR3 DNA sequence: TGTGCCAGCAGCGAGGGGGAGACGAACACTGAAGCTTTCTTT. Amino acids: CASSEGETNTEAFF.